The clone carrying this TCR beta chain was seen once. The protocol was immunoSEQ multiplex PCR, while the TCRdb copy is restricted to in-frame clones and leaves out a portion. Found here are about 77,000 clones, around 92% of them singletons; the top ten hold about 5.6%. This record belongs to a study of control samples from healthy donors and cancer patients. This CDR3 has 13 residues. Germline V gene lookup returns CDR1 SGHVS and CDR2 FQNEAQ. J lost 10 bases, V lost 6 bases, and 9 bases had no gene match. The sequence was collected from a woman aged 55 to 70 in good health. The J gene is TRBJ2-1, the V gene TRBV7-8; 7 bases are shared with TRBD2. The specimen was blood. The CDR3 region is CASRLRLASEQFF. The CDR3 nucleotides are TGTGCCAGCAGGTTGCGACTAGCTAGCGAGCAGTTCTTC.